Listed here are 6 T cell receptor beta chains from one sample, sequenced in a study of blood T cell repertoires in COVID-19. TCRdb's table, derived via immunoSEQ multiplex PCR, lists solely in-frame clones and lacks some. In the table there are about 370,000 clones, more than 75% of which are singletons. The source material was peripheral blood. These receptor sequences come from a woman aged 30 to 39 with COVID-19, enrolled during active disease.

This chain connects TRBV30 to TRBJ2-2, with TRBD2 matching 13 bases. This CDR3 region has 19 residues. Germline-derived CDR1 and CDR2 are GTSNPN and SVGIG (reference sequence). J gave up 5 bases and V 3 bases, and 15 bases lay outside the gene matches. The CDR3 DNA is TGTGCCTGGAGCCTCCGACTACTAGCGGGAGGGCCGCGGACCGGGGAGCTGTTTTTT. Protein sequence: CAWSLRLLAGGPRTGELFF.

Comment on this clone: At one end the junction does not follow the germline gene, possibly because of a read error. The chain is built from TRBV5-6 and TRBJ2-5, with 8 bases lining up with TRBD1. The length of the CDR3 is 16 residues. Germline CDR1 and CDR2: SGHDT and YYEEEE. The CDR3 nucleotides are TGTGCCAGCAGATTGGGACAGGTTGCGTACCAAGAGACCCAGTACTTC. Translated: CASRLGQVAYQETQYF.

The gene calls are TRBV9 and TRBJ1-3; TRBD1 is a possible D gene (6 bases). Germline V CDR1 and CDR2: SGDLS, YYNGEE. V dropped 0 bases and J dropped 3 bases, with 22 bases sitting between them. The CDR3 length is 19 residues. For the CDR3, the DNA is TGTGCCAGCAGCGTAGCTTTACCGGGACACGGGTTTGGTGGAAACACCATATATTTT. Protein sequence: CASSVALPGHGFGGNTIYF.

This clone was recorded once. This sequence joins TRBV30 and TRBJ1-1; D is uncertain. V gave up 5 bases and J gave up 1 base, with 5 bases separating them. Germline V gene data show CDR1 as GTSNPN and CDR2 as SVGIG (reference sequence). This CDR3 contains 11 residues. This chain's CDR3 is CAWHPNTEAFF. The CDR3 DNA sequence: TGTGCCTGGCATCCGAACACTGAAGCTTTCTTT.

This chain connects TRBV9 to TRBJ2-7; 8 bases agree with TRBD2. The ends lost 0 bases at V and 2 bases at J; junction bases unmatched: 4. Germline CDR1 SGDLS, CDR2 YYNGEE. The CDR3 consists of 15 residues. The CDR3 bases are TGTGCCAGCAGCGTAGAGGGTAGCGGGACCTACGAGCAGTACTTC. Its translation is CASSVEGSGTYEQYF.

This chain joins TRBV4-2 and TRBJ2-1; the match to TRBD2 covers 15 bases. Germline assignment: CDR1 LGHNA and CDR2 YNFKEQ. This CDR3 has 18 residues. The V segment lost 0 bases and the J segment 4 bases; nucleotides outside the gene matches: 4. This CDR3 reads CASSQDPGLAGGYNEQFF. CDR3 in DNA: TGTGCCAGCAGCCAAGATCCGGGACTAGCGGGAGGTTACAATGAGCAGTTCTTC.